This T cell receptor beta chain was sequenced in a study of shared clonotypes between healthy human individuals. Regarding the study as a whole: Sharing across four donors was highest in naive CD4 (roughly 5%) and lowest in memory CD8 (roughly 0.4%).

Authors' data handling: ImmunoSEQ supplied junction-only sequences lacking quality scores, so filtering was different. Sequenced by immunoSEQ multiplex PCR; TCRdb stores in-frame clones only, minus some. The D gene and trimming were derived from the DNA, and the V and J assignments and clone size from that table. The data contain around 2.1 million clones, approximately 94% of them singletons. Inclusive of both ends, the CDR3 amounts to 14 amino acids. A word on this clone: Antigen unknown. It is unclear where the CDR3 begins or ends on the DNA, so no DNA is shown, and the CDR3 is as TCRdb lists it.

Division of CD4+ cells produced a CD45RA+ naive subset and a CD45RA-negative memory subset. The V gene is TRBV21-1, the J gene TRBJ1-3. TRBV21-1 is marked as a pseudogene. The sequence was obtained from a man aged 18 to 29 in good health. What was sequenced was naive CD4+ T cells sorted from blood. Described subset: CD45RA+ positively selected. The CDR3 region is CASTAFASGNTIYF.